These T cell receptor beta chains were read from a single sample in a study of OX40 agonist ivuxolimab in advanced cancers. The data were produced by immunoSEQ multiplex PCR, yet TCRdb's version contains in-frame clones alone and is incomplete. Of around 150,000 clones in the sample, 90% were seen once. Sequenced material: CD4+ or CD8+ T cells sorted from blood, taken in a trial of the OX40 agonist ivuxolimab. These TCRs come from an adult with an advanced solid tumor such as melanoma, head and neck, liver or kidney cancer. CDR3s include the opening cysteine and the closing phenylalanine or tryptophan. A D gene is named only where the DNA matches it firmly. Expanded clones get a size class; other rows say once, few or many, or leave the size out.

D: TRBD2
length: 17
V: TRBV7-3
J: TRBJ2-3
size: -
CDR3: CASSRVAGGRGTDTQYF
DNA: TGTGCCAGCAGCCGCGTAGCGGGAGGGAGGGGCACAGATACGCAGTATTTT

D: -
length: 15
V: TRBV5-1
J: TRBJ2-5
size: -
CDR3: CASSPQGSKQETQYF
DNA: TGCGCCAGCAGCCCCCAGGGCAGCAAGCAAGAGACCCAGTACTTC

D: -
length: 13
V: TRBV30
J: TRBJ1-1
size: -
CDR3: CAWSVGRSTEAFF
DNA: TGTGCCTGGAGTGTGGGCAGGAGCACTGAAGCTTTCTTT

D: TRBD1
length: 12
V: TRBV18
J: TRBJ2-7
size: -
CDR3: CASSDDRAEQYF
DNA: TGTGCCAGCTCGGATGACAGGGCCGAGCAGTACTTC

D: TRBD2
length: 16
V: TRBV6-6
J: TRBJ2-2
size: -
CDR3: CASQTSGSFNTGELFF
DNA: TGTGCCAGCCAGACTAGCGGGAGCTTTAACACCGGGGAGCTGTTTTTT

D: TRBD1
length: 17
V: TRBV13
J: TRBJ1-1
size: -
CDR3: CASSFRVTGGWNTEAFF
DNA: TGTGCCAGCAGCTTTCGGGTTACAGGGGGGTGGAACACTGAAGCTTTCTTT

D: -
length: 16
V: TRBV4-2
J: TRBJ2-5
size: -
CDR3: CASSQTVTLLKETQYF
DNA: TGTGCCAGCAGCCAAACGGTGACGCTATTAAAAGAGACCCAGTACTTC

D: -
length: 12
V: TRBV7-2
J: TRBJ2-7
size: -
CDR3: CASSAHSYEQYF
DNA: TGTGCCAGCAGCGCGCACTCCTACGAGCAGTACTTC

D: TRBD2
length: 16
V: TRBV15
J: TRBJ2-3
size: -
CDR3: CATSRASGRRTDTQYF
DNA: TGTGCCACCAGCAGGGCTAGCGGGAGGCGCACAGATACGCAGTATTTT

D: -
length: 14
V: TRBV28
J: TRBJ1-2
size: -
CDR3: CASSLWAGPYGYTF
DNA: TGTGCCAGCAGTTTATGGGCAGGACCATATGGCTACACCTTC

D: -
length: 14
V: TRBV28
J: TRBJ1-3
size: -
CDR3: CASRLQGSGNTIYF
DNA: TGTGCCAGCCGATTACAGGGCTCTGGAAACACCATATATTTT

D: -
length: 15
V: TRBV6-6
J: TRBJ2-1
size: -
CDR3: CASTDQVSPYNEQFF
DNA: TGTGCCAGCACCGATCAGGTTTCGCCTTACAATGAGCAGTTCTTC

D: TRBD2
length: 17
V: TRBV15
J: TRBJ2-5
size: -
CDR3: CATSRDGASGSGETQYF
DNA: TGTGCCACCAGCAGAGATGGCGCTAGCGGGAGTGGAGAGACCCAGTACTTC

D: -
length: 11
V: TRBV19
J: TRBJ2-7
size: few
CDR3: CASGGWYEQYF
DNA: TGTGCCAGTGGGGGGTGGTACGAGCAGTACTTC

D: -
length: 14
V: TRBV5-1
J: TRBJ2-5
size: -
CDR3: CASSSTPVQETQYF
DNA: TGCGCCAGCAGCTCGACGCCGGTACAAGAGACCCAGTACTTC

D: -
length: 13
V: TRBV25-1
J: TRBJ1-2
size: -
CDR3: CASSDKTVYGYTF
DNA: TGTGCCAGCAGTGACAAGACAGTCTATGGCTACACCTTC

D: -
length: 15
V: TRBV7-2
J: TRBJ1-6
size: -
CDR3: CASSLGIRGNSPLHF
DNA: TGTGCCAGCAGCTTAGGTATTCGCGGGAATTCACCCCTCCACTTT

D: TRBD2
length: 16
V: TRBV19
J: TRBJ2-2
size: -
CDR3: CASSIVGGGRLGELFF
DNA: TGTGCCAGTAGTATCGTCGGCGGGGGGCGACTCGGGGAGCTGTTTTTT

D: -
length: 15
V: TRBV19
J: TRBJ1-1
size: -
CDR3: CASLGETVVSTEAFF
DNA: TGTGCCAGCCTAGGGGAAACCGTGGTGTCCACTGAAGCTTTCTTT

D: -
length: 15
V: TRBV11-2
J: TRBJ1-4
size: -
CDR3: CASSFREGANEKLFF
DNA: TGTGCCAGCAGCTTCCGGGAGGGAGCTAATGAAAAACTGTTTTTT

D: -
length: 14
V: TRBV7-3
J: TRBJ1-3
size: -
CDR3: CASGPSDPGNTIYF
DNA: TGTGCCAGCGGGCCCTCCGACCCTGGAAACACCATATATTTT

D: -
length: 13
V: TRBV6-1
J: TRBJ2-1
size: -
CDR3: CASSPRMDDEQFF
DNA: TGTGCCAGCAGTCCCCGAATGGACGATGAGCAGTTCTTC

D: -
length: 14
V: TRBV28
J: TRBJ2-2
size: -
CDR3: CAIPRRANTGELFF
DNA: TGTGCCATCCCCCGGCGGGCGAACACCGGGGAGCTGTTTTTT

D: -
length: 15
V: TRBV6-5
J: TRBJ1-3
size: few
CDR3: CASSYSLRSEATIYF
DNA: TGTGCCAGCAGTTACTCTCTGAGAAGCGAGGCCACCATATATTTT

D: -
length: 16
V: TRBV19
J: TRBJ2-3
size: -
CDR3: CASSTSGSPSTDTQYF
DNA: TGTGCCAGTAGTACCTCAGGGAGCCCTAGCACAGATACGCAGTATTTT

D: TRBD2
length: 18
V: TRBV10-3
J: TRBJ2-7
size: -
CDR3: CAIRHGSGTSLLSYEQYF
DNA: TGTGCCATCAGACACGGGTCCGGGACTAGCCTCCTTTCCTACGAGCAGTACTTC

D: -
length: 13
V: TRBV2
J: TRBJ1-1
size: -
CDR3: CASRVGMNTEAFF
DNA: TGTGCCAGCAGAGTGGGAATGAACACTGAAGCTTTCTTT

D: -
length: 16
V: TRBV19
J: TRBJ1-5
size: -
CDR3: CASSIAGGLTGKPQHF
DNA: TGTGCCAGTAGTATAGCTGGGGGGCTGACCGGTAAGCCCCAGCATTTT

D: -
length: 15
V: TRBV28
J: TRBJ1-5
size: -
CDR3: CASSLNLAGFQPQHF
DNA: TGTGCCAGCAGTTTAAATCTAGCAGGGTTTCAGCCCCAGCATTTT

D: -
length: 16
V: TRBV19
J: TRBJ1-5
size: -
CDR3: CASSIVPASYYQPQHF
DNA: TGTGCCAGTAGTATAGTTCCCGCCAGTTATTATCAGCCCCAGCATTTT

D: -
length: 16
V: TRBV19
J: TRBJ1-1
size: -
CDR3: CASSSGVKAPRSEAFF
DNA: TGTGCCAGTAGTTCTGGCGTGAAGGCTCCACGAAGCGAAGCTTTCTTT

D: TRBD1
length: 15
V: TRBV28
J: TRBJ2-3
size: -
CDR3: CASSFRQGATDTQYF
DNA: TGTGCCAGCAGTTTCCGACAGGGGGCGACAGATACGCAGTATTTT

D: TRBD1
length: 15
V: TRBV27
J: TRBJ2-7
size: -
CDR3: CASRDRGLPTYEQYF
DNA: TGTGCCAGCAGGGACAGGGGATTACCCACCTACGAGCAGTACTTC

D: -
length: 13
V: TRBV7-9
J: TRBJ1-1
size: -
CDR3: CASSTSSGTEAFF
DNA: TGTGCCAGCAGCACCAGTAGCGGCACTGAAGCTTTCTTT

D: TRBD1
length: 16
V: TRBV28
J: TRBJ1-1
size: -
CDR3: CASSLGTGGWDTEAFF
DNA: TGTGCCAGCAGTTTGGGGACAGGGGGCTGGGACACTGAAGCTTTCTTT

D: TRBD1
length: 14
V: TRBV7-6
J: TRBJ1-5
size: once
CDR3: CASSLALGTGPQHF
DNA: TGTGCCAGCAGCTTAGCTTTAGGGACAGGGCCCCAGCATTTT

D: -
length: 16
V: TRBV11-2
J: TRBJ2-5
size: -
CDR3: CASSLEWRQAQETQYF
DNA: TGTGCCAGCAGCTTGGAGTGGAGACAGGCGCAAGAGACCCAGTACTTC

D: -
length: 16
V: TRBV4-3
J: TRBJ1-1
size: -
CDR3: CASSQEKGTSNTEAFF
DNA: TGCGCCAGCAGCCAAGAGAAGGGGACCTCGAACACTGAAGCTTTCTTT

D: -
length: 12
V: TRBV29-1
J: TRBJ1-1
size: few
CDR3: CSVGTGNTEAFF
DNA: TGCAGCGTCGGGACGGGGAACACTGAAGCTTTCTTT

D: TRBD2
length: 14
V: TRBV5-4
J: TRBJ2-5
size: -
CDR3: CASSSGLAAETQYF
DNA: TGTGCCAGCAGCTCCGGACTAGCGGCAGAGACCCAGTACTTC

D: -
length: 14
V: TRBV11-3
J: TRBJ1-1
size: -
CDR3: CASSLEWGNTEAFF
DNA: TGTGCCAGCAGCTTAGAATGGGGGAACACTGAAGCTTTCTTT

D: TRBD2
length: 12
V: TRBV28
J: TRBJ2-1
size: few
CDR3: CASGYPGLAQFF
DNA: TGTGCCAGCGGATACCCGGGACTAGCTCAGTTCTTC

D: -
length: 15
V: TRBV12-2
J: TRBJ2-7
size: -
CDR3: CASRPEGLRRPEQYF
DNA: TGTGCAAGTCGCCCAGAAGGGCTCAGAAGGCCCGAGCAGTACTTC

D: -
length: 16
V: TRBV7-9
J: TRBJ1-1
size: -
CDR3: CASSLPPPGPNTEAFF
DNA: TGTGCCAGCAGCTTACCCCCCCCAGGGCCGAACACTGAAGCTTTCTTT

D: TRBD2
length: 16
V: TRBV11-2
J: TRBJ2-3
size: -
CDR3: CASSPRLAGGTDTQYF
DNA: TGTGCCAGCAGCCCCCGGCTAGCGGGAGGCACAGATACGCAGTATTTT

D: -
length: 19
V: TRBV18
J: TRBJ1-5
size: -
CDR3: CASSRTAIRGAKENQPQHF
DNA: TGTGCCAGCTCCCGAACTGCTATAAGAGGGGCAAAGGAGAATCAGCCCCAGCATTTT

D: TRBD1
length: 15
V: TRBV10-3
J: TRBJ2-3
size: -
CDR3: CAIAPGQVNTDTQYF
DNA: TGTGCCATCGCGCCGGGACAGGTCAACACAGATACGCAGTATTTT

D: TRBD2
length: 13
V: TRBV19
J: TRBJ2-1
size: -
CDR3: CASKFQAGVEQFF
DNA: TGTGCCAGTAAATTCCAAGCGGGAGTTGAGCAGTTCTTC

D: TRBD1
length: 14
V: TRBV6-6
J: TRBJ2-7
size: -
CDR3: CASSYGTGVIEQYF
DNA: TGTGCCAGCAGTTACGGGACAGGGGTGATTGAGCAGTACTTC

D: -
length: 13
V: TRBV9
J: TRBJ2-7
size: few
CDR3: CASSVGPAEEQYF
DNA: TGTGCCAGCAGCGTGGGCCCGGCCGAGGAGCAGTACTTC

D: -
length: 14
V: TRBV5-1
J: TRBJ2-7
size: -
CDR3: CASSLSAPSYEQYF
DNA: TGCGCCAGCAGCTTGAGCGCGCCGTCCTACGAGCAGTACTTC

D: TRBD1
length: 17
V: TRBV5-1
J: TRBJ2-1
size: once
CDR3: CASSLRLKSQGDNEQFF
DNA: TGCGCCAGCAGCTTGCGTTTAAAGAGCCAGGGGGACAATGAGCAGTTCTTC

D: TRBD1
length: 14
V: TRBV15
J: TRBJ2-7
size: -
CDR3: CATSRGTGAYEQYF
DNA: TGTGCCACCAGCAGAGGGACAGGAGCCTACGAGCAGTACTTC

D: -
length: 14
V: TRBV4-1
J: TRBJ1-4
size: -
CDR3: CASSQDGTNEKLFF
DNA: TGCGCCAGCAGCCAAGATGGGACTAATGAAAAACTGTTTTTT

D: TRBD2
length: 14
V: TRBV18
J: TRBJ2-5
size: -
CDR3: CASSPTSGKETQYF
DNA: TGTGCCAGCTCACCTACTAGCGGAAAAGAGACCCAGTACTTC